These T cell receptor beta chains were read from a single sample in a study of lymphopenia after photon versus proton radiotherapy. Clones were sequenced by immunoSEQ multiplex PCR, and TCRdb holds only the in-frame ones, with some missing. The profile covers 35,000 to 45,000 clones, with about four fifths appearing a single time and 20% to 25% taken by the ten largest. The sequenced sample was peripheral blood, obtained from a patient treated with proton-based radiotherapy. These receptors were obtained from a woman between 65 and 79 years old with pancreatic cancer. Both conserved end residues are part of each CDR3. A D gene is named only where the DNA matches it firmly. Size is omitted from some rows. Given values are once, few, many or a class for expanded clones.

V: TRBV7-2
D: -
J: TRBJ2-2
size: -
CDR3: CASSLWLTTGELFF
DNA: TGTGCCAGCAGTCTCTGGCTCACAACCGGGGAGCTGTTTTTT

V: TRBV7-2
D: -
J: TRBJ2-7
size: -
CDR3: CASSLEHYEQYF
DNA: TGTGCCAGCAGCTTAGAGCACTACGAGCAGTACTTC

V: TRBV19
D: TRBD1
J: TRBJ1-1
size: -
CDR3: CASSLGQGTTEAFF
DNA: TGTGCCAGTAGTTTAGGACAGGGGACCACTGAAGCTTTCTTT

V: TRBV5-1
D: TRBD1
J: TRBJ2-2
size: -
CDR3: CASSPDRGKTGELFF
DNA: TGCGCCAGCAGCCCGGACAGGGGAAAGACCGGGGAGCTGTTTTTT

V: TRBV19
D: TRBD1
J: TRBJ1-5
size: once
CDR3: CASRLQGAGGQPQHF
DNA: TGTGCCAGTAGGCTACAGGGGGCTGGGGGACAGCCCCAGCATTTT

V: TRBV7-2
D: -
J: TRBJ2-7
size: -
CDR3: CASSFDSGPSRYF
DNA: TGTGCCAGCAGCTTCGACTCGGGTCCTAGTCGGTACTTC

V: TRBV7-9
D: TRBD1
J: TRBJ2-7
size: few
CDR3: CASSVSGTGYEQYF
DNA: TGTGCCAGCAGCGTCTCCGGGACAGGCTACGAGCAGTACTTC

V: TRBV27
D: TRBD2
J: TRBJ2-1
size: -
CDR3: CASSQTSGRWDEQFF
DNA: TGTGCCAGCAGTCAAACTAGCGGGAGGTGGGATGAGCAGTTCTTC

V: TRBV7-9
D: -
J: TRBJ2-1
size: -
CDR3: CASSRRRGPNEQFF
DNA: TGTGCCAGCAGCCGTCGGAGGGGGCCCAATGAGCAGTTCTTC

V: TRBV28
D: TRBD2
J: TRBJ2-1
size: -
CDR3: CASSFSGSTEQFF
DNA: TGTGCCAGCAGTTTTAGCGGGAGTACTGAGCAGTTCTTC

V: TRBV11-3
D: -
J: TRBJ2-3
size: -
CDR3: CASSRFMGDTQYF
DNA: TGTGCCAGCAGCCGTTTCATGGGGGATACGCAGTATTTT

V: TRBV28
D: -
J: TRBJ2-4
size: -
CDR3: CASSRPGADATKNIQYF
DNA: TGTGCCAGCAGTCGACCGGGAGCGGACGCGACCAAAAACATTCAGTACTTC

V: TRBV25-1
D: -
J: TRBJ1-5
size: -
CDR3: CASSTTGSNQPQHF
DNA: TGTGCCAGCAGTACCACAGGTAGCAATCAGCCCCAGCATTTT

V: TRBV6-1
D: -
J: TRBJ2-7
size: -
CDR3: CASSLERPYEQYF
DNA: TGTGCCAGCAGTCTAGAGCGCCCGTACGAGCAGTACTTC

V: TRBV2
D: TRBD2
J: TRBJ2-5
size: -
CDR3: CARRLAGQETQYF
DNA: TGTGCCAGGAGACTAGCAGGCCAAGAGACCCAGTACTTC

V: TRBV19
D: -
J: TRBJ1-1
size: once
CDR3: CASSLGVNTEAFF
DNA: TGTGCCAGTAGTCTCGGGGTGAACACTGAAGCTTTCTTT

V: TRBV5-1
D: -
J: TRBJ2-2
size: -
CDR3: CASSLEGGTGTGELFF
DNA: TGCGCCAGCAGCTTGGAGGGCGGGACTGGCACCGGGGAGCTGTTTTTT

V: TRBV28
D: -
J: TRBJ2-7
size: once
CDR3: CASSGPGGASYEQYF
DNA: TGTGCCAGCAGTGGCCCCGGCGGGGCCTCCTACGAGCAGTACTTC

V: TRBV4-2
D: -
J: TRBJ2-2
size: -
CDR3: CASSQATGELFF
DNA: TGTGCCAGCAGCCAAGCGACCGGGGAGCTGTTTTTT

V: TRBV6-5
D: TRBD1
J: TRBJ1-1
size: few
CDR3: CASREGTANTEAFF
DNA: TGTGCCAGCAGGGAAGGGACAGCGAACACTGAAGCTTTCTTT

V: TRBV6-5
D: -
J: TRBJ1-4
size: -
CDR3: CASSYSLEKLFF
DNA: TGTGCCAGCAGTTACTCTTTAGAAAAACTGTTTTTT

V: TRBV9
D: -
J: TRBJ2-5
size: -
CDR3: CASSVVAGIQETQYF
DNA: TGTGCCAGCAGCGTAGTGGCGGGGATCCAAGAGACCCAGTACTTC

V: TRBV30
D: -
J: TRBJ1-4
size: -
CDR3: CAWNTGPKLFF
DNA: TGTGCCTGGAACACAGGACCCAAACTGTTTTTT

V: TRBV10-3
D: TRBD1
J: TRBJ2-1
size: -
CDR3: CAIRDRGTYNEQFF
DNA: TGTGCCATCAGAGACAGGGGGACATACAATGAGCAGTTCTTC